This T cell receptor beta chain was captured in a study of CD8 T cells in ankylosing spondylitis. Trimming pared 6 bases from V and 8 bases from J, leaving 16 bases between. CDR1 and CDR2 from the germline V gene are MNHNS and SASEGT. The CDR3 consists of 14 residues. Broader study findings: One TCR beta motif, made up of 7 or 8 highly homologous variants, appeared characteristic of ankylosing spondylitis blood. Prior work had noted some motif variants in reactive arthritis blood and synovial fluid.

MiXCR was run by TCRdb on the 5' RACE reads, yielding one entry per CDR3 protein. The table has around 490,000 distinct CDR3 sequences, roughly 5.2% seen once. This clonotype was seen more than once but under ten times. Antigen unknown. The material sequenced was blood, either unsorted or a sorted T cell fraction (not recorded which). The TCR sequence derives from a male donor with ankylosing spondylitis. The chain joins TRBV6-1 to TRBJ1-4, with D tentatively TRBD1 (5 bases). The CDR3 is CASSRIGGDEKLFF. Written as DNA, the CDR3 is TGTGCCAGCAGCAGGATTGGTGGGGACGAAAAACTGTTTTTT.